Included here is one TCR beta chain sequence, with context. The protocol was immunoSEQ multiplex PCR, while the TCRdb copy is restricted to in-frame clones and leaves out a portion. The table has some 150,000 clones, 85% to 90% seen once; the top ten hold approximately 4.3%. This sample was taken from a study of T cell responses to AZD1222 COVID-19 vaccine. Germline values: CDR1 SNHLY, CDR2 FYNNEI. The CDR3 spans 17 residues. Germline trimming cut 7 bases from V and 2 bases from J; bases unmatched to any gene: 15. The chain combines TRBV2 with TRBJ2-5, with 8 positions matching TRBD2. Sequencing was performed on peripheral blood, taken 28 days after the second AZD1222 dose. This clonotype was sampled from an adult who received the AZD1222 COVID-19 vaccine. The DNA of the CDR3 is TGTGCCAGCACCAGGGGTACAGCGGGGGAAGCGCAAGAGACCCAGTACTTC. Amino acids: CASTRGTAGEAQETQYF.